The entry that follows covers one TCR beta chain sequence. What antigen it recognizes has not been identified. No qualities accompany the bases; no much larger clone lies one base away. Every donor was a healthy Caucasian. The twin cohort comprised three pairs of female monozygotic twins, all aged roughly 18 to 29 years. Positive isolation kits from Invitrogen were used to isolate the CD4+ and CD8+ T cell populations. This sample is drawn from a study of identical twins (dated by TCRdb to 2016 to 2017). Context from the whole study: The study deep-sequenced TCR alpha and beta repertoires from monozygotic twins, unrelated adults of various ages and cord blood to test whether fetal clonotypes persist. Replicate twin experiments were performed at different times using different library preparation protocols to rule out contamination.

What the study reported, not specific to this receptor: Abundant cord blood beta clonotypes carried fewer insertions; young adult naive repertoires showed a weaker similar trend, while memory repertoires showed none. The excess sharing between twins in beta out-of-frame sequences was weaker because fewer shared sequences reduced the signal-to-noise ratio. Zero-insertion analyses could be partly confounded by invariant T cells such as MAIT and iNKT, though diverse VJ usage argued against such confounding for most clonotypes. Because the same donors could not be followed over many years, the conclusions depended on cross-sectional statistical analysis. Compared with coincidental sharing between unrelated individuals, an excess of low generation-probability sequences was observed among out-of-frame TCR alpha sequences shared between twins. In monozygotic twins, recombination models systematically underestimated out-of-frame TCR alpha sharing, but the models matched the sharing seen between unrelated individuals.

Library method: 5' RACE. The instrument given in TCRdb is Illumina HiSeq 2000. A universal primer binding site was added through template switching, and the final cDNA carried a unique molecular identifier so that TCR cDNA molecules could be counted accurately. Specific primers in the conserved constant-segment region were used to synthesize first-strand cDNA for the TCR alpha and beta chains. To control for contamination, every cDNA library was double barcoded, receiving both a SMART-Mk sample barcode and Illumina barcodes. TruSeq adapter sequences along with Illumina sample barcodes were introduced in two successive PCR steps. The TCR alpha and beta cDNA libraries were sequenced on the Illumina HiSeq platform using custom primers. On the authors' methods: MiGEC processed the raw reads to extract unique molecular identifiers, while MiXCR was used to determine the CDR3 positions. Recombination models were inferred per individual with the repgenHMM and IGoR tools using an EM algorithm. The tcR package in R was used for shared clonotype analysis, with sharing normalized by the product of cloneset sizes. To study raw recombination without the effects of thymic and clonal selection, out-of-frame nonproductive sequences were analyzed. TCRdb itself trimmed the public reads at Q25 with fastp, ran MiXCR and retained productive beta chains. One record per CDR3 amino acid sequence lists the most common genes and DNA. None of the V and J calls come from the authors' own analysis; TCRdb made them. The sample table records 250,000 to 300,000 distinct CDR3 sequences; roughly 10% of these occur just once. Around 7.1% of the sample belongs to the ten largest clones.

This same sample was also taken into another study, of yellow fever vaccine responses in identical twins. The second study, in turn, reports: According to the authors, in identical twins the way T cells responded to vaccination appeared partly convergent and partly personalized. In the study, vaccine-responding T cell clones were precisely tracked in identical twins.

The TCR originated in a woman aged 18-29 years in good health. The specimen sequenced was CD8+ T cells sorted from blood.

The DNA sequence reads TGCAGCGTTGAACGCCAGACTATGAACACTGAAGCTTTCTTT. Its protein product is CSVERQTMNTEAFF. This receptor chain uses TRBV29-1 and TRBJ1-1; the D gene cannot be resolved reliably. Taken from the germline V gene, the CDR1 and CDR2 loops are SQVTM and ANQGSEA. The CDR3 goes from the cysteine to the phenylalanine over 14 residues. The DNA shown is the 42-base CDR3, in frame from base 1. Cut back by 2 bases and 0 bases, the V and J ends lie 10 bases apart.